This paragraph reports one T cell receptor (beta chain). This entry belongs to a study of T cell changes during pregnancy in multiple sclerosis. Germline values: CDR1 MDHEN, CDR2 SYDVKM. V was shortened by 0 bases and J by 0 bases, with 9 bases between the two germline ends. The CDR3 totals 15 residues. Using immunoSEQ multiplex PCR, the repertoire was profiled, and TCRdb retains in-frame clones only, with some absent. The data show 45,000 to 55,000 clones, around 92% seen once. This clonotype was sampled from a female donor in good health, enrolled as a control in a pregnancy study. Sequenced material: CD4+ T cells from peripheral blood mononuclear cells, taken in the second trimester of pregnancy. V gene TRBV28 combines with J gene TRBJ2-7; D gene uncertain. CDR3 bases: TGTGCCAGCAGTTTATGGCAGGATCACTCCTACGAGCAGTACTTC. It codes for CASSLWQDHSYEQYF.